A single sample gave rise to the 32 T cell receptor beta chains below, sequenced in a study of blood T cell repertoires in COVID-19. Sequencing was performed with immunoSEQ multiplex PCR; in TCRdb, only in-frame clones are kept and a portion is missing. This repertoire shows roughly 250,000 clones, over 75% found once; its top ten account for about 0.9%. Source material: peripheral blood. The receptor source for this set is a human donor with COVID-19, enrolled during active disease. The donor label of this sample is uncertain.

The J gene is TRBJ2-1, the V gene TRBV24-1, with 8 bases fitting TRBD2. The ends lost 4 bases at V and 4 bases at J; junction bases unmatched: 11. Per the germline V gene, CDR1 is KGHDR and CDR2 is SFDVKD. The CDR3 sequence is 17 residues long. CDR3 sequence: CATSERTGTRVYNEQFF. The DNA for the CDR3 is TGTGCCACCAGTGAGCGGACCGGGACTAGAGTATACAATGAGCAGTTCTTC.

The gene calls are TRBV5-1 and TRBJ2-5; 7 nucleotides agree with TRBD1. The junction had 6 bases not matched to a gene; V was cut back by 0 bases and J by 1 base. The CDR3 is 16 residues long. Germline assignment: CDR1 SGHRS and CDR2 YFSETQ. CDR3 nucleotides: TGCGCCAGCAGCTTGGATGGGACAGCAAGCCAAGAGACCCAGTACTTC. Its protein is CASSLDGTASQETQYF.

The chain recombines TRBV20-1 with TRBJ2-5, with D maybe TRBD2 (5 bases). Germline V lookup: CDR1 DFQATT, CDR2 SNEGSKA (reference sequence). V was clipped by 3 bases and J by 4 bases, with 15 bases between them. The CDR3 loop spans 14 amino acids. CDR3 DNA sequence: TGCAGTGCTAGTAAGGGAGCGGCAGGAGAGACCCAGTACTTC. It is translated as CSASKGAAGETQYF.

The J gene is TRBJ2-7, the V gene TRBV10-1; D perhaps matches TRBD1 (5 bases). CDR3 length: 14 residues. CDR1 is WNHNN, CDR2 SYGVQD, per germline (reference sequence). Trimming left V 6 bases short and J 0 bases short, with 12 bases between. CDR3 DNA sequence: TGCGCCAGCAGCCAGACAGCGCGCTCCTACGAGCAGTACTTC. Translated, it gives CASSQTARSYEQYF.

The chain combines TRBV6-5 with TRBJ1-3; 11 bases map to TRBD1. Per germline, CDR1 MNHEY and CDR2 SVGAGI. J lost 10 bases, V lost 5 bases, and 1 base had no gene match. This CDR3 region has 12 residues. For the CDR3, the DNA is TGTGCCAGCAGTAGGGACAGGGGGACCATATATTTT. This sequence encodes CASSRDRGTIYF.

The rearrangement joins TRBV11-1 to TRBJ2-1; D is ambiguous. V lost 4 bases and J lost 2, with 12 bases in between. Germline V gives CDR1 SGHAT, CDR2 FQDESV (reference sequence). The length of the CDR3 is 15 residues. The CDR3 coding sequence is TGTGCCAGCAGCTCTGCGGCCTCTACCTACAATGAGCAGTTCTTC. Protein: CASSSAASTYNEQFF. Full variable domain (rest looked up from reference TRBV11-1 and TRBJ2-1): EAEVAQSPRYKITEKSQAVAFWCDPISGHATLYWYRQILGQGPELLVQFQDESVVDDSQLPKDRFSAERLKGVDSTLKIQPAELGDSAMYLCASSSAASTYNEQFFGPGTRLTVL.

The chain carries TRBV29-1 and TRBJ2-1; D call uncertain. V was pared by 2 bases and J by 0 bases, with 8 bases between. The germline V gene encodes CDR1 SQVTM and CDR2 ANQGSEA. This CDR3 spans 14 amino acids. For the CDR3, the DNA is TGCAGCGTTGAATCCCAGCGCTCCTACAATGAGCAGTTCTTC. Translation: CSVESQRSYNEQFF.

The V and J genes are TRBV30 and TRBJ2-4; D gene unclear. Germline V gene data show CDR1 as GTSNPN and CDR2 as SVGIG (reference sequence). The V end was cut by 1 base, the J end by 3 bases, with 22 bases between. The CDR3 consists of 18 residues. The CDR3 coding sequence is TGTGCCTGGAGTGGGTCTAGTGTACCCCCTTTGAGCAAAAACATTCAGTACTTC. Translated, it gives CAWSGSSVPPLSKNIQYF.

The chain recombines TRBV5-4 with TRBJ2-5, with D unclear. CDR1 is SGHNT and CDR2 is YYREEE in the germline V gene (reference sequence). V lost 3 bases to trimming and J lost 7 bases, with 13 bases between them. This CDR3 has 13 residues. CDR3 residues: CASSSYALGTQYF. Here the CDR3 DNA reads TGTGCCAGCAGCTCATACGCCCTCGGGACCCAGTACTTC. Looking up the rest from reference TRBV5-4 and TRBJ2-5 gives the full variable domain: ETGVTQSPTHLIKTRGQQVTLRCSSQSGHNTVSWYQQALGQGPQFIFQYYREEENGRGNFPPRFSGLQFPNYSSELNVNALELDDSALYLCASSSYALGTQYFGPGTRLLVL.

CDR3 DNA sequence: TGCAGCGCCACTGCTACCGACAGGGCAGATGGCTACACCTTC. This encodes CSATATDRADGYTF. The rearrangement links TRBV29-1 to TRBJ1-2; 7 bases align to TRBD1. From germline, CDR1 is SQVTM and CDR2 ANQGSEA. V lost 7 bases to trimming and J lost 6 bases; unmatched junction nucleotides: 14. The CDR3 sequence is 14 residues long.

The CDR3 sequence: CASSEIAGGAGEQFF. In DNA, the CDR3 is TGTGCCAGCAGTGAAATAGCGGGAGGCGCCGGTGAGCAGTTCTTC. The chain uses TRBV2 and TRBJ2-1, with TRBD2 matching 10 bases. The CDR3 consists of 15 residues. Germline V gives CDR1 SNHLY, CDR2 FYNNEI. V was pared by 2 bases and J by 9 bases, with 7 bases of the junction left unmatched.

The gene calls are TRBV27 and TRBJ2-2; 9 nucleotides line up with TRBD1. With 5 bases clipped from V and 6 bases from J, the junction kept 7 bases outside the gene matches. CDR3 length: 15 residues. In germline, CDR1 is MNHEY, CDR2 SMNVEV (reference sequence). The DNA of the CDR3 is TGTGCCAGCAGTATTGGGACAGGGCCCGCCGGGGAGCTGTTTTTT. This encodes CASSIGTGPAGELFF.

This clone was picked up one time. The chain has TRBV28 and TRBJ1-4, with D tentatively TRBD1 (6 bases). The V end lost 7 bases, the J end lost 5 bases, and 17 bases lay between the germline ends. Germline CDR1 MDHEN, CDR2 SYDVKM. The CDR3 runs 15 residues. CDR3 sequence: CASNGMGGLNEKLFF. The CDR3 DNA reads TGTGCCAGCAATGGGATGGGGGGGCTAAATGAAAAACTGTTTTTT.

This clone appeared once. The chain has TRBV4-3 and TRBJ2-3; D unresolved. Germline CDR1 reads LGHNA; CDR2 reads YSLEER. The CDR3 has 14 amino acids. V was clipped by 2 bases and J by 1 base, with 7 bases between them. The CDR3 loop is CASSQQQGTDTQYF. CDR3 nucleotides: TGCGCCAGCAGCCAACAGCAGGGCACAGATACGCAGTATTTT.

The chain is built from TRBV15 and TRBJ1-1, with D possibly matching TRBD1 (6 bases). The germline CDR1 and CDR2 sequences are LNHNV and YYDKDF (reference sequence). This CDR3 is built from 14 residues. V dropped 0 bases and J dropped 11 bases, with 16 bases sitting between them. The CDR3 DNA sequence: TGTGCCACCAGCAGAGATCTTAGTTACAGGGTGGCTTTCTTT. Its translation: CATSRDLSYRVAFF.

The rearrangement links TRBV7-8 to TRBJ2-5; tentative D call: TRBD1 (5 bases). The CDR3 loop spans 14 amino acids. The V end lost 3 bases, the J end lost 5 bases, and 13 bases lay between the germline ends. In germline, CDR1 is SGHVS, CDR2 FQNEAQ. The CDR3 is CASSFLRAGETQYF. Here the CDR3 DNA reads TGTGCCAGCAGCTTCCTCAGGGCTGGGGAGACCCAGTACTTC.

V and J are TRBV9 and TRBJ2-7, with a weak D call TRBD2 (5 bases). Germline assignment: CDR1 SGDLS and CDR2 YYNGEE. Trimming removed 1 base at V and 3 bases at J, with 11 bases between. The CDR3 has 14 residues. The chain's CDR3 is CASSVRGYGYEQYF. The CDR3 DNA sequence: TGTGCCAGCAGCGTAAGAGGGTACGGCTACGAGCAGTACTTC.

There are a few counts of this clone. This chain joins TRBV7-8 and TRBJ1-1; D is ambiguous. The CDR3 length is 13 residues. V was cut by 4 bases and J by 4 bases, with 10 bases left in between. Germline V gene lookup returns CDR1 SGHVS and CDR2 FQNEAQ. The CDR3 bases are TGTGCCAGCAGCTACGGGGAGAGCACTGAAGCTTTCTTT. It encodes CASSYGESTEAFF.

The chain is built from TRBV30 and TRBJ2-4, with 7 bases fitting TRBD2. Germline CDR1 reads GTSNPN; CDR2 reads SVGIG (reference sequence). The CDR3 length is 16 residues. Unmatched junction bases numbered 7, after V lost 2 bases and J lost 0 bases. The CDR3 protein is CAWSSGESPAKNIQYF. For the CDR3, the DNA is TGTGCCTGGAGTAGCGGGGAAAGCCCAGCCAAAAACATTCAGTACTTC. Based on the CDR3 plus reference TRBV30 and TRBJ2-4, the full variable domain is SQTIHQWPATLVQPVGSPLSLECTVEGTSNPNLYWYRQAAGRGLQLLFYSVGIGQISSEVPQNLSASRPQDRQFILSSKKLLLSDSGFYLCAWSSGESPAKNIQYFGAGTRLSVL.

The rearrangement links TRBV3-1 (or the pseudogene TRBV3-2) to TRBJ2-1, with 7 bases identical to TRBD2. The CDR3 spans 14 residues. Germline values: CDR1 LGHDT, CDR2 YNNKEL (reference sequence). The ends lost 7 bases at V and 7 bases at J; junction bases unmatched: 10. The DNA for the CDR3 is TGTGCCAGCACCAAGGCTGGGGGGGGGAATGAGCAGTTCTTC. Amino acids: CASTKAGGGNEQFF.

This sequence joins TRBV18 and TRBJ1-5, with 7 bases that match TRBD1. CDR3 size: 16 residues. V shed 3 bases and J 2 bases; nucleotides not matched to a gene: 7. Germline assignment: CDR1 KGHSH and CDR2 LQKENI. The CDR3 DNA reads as TGTGCCAGCTCACCCCAGACAGGGTACGGCAATCAGCCCCAGCATTTT. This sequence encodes CASSPQTGYGNQPQHF.

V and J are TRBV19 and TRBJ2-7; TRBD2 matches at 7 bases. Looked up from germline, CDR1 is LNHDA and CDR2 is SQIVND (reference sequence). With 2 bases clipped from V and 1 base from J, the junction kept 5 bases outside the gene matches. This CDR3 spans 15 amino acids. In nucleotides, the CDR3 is TGTGCCAGTAGTATATCGACTAGCAGATCCTACGAGCAGTACTTC. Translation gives CASSISTSRSYEQYF.

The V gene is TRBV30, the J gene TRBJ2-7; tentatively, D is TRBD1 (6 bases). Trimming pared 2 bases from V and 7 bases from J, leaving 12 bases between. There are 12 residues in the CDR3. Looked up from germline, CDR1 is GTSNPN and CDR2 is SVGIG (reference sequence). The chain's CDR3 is CAWSSTGWEQYF. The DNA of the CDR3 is TGTGCCTGGAGTAGTACAGGGTGGGAGCAGTACTTC.

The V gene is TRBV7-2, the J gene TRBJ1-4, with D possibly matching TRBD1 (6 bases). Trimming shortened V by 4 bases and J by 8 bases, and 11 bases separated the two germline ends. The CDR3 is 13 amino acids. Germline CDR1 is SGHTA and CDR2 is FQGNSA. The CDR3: CASSSGQREKLFF. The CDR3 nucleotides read TGTGCCAGCAGCTCGGGACAACGCGAAAAACTGTTTTTT.

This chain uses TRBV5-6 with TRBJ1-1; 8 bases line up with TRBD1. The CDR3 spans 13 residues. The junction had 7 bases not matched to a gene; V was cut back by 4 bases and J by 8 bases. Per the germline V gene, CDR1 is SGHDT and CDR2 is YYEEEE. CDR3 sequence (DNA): TGTGCCAGCAGCCCGCTGGGACAGGAAGAAGCTTTCTTT. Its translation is CASSPLGQEEAFF.

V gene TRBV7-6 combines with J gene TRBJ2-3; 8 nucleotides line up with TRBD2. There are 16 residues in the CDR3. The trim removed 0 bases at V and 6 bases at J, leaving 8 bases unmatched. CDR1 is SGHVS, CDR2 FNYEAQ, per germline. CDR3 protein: CASSLAREVSGDTQYF. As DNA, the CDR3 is TGTGCCAGCAGCTTAGCGCGGGAGGTTAGCGGGGATACGCAGTATTTT. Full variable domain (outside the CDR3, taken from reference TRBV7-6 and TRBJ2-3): GAGVSQSPRYKVTKRGQDVALRCDPISGHVSLYWYRQALGQGPEFLTYFNYEAQQDKSGLPNDRFSAERPEGSISTLTIQRTEQRDSAMYRCASSLAREVSGDTQYFGPGTRLTVL.

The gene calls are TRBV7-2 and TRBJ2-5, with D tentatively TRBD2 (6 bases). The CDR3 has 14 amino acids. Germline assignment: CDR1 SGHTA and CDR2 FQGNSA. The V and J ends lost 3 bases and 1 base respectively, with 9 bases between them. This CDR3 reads CASSFGTLQETQYF. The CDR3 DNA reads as TGTGCCAGCAGCTTTGGGACTCTCCAAGAGACCCAGTACTTC.

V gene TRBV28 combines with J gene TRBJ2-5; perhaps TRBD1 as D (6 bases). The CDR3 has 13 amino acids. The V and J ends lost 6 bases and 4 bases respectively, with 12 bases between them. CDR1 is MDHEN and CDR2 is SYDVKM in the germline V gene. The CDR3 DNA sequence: TGTGCCAGCAGAAAACAGGGTTTAGAGACCCAGTACTTC. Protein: CASRKQGLETQYF.

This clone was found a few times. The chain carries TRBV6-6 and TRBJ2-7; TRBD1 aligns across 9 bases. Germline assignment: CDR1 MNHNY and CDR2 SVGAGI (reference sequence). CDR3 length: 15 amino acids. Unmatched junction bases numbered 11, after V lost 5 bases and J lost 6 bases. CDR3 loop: CASSTPRTGETEQYF. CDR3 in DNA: TGTGCCAGCAGTACCCCGAGGACAGGGGAAACCGAGCAGTACTTC.

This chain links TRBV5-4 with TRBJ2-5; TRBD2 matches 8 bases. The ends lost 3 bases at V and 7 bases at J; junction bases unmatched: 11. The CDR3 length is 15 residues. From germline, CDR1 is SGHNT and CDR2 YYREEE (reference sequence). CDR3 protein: CASSSGGARSATQYF. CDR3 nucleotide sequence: TGTGCCAGCAGCTCGGGGGGGGCGCGGTCCGCGACCCAGTACTTC. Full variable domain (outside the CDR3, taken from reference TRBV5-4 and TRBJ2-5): ETGVTQSPTHLIKTRGQQVTLRCSSQSGHNTVSWYQQALGQGPQFIFQYYREEENGRGNFPPRFSGLQFPNYSSELNVNALELDDSALYLCASSSGGARSATQYFGPGTRLLVL.

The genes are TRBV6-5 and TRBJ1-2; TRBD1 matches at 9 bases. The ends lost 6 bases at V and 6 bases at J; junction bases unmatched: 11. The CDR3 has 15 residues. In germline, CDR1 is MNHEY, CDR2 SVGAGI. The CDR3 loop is CASRPSLQGADGYTF. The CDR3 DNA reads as TGTGCCAGCAGGCCAAGCCTACAGGGGGCGGATGGCTACACCTTC.

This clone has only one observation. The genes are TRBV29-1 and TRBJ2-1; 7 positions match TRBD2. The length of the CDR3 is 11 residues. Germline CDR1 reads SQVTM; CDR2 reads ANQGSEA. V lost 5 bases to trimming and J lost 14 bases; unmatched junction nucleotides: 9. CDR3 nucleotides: TGCAGCGTTCCCCGACTAGCTGGGGAGTTCTTC. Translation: CSVPRLAGEFF.